The present T cell receptor (beta chain) was sequenced within a study of cytomegalovirus exposure and HLA in healthy donors. J gave up 8 bases and V 5 bases, and 6 bases lay outside the gene matches. This CDR3 spans 15 amino acids. CDR1 is MGHRA, CDR2 YSYEKL, per germline. The PCR used 60 Vbeta and 13 Jbeta primers. The repertoire was sequenced with immunoSEQ multiplex PCR; TCRdb's copy has only in-frame clones and lacks some. There are approximately 150,000 clones in the sample; 80% occur only once, and under 7.5% lies in the top ten. The rearrangement joins TRBV4-1 to TRBJ2-1; the match to TRBD2 covers 13 bases. The sample was PBMCs. The origin of this receptor is a man aged 30 to 45 in good health and CMV-seropositive. CDR3 in amino acids: CASSFRTSGSDEQFF. In DNA, the CDR3 is TGCGCCAGCAGCTTCCGGACTAGCGGGAGCGATGAGCAGTTCTTC.